The rows below give T cell receptor beta chains drawn from one sample of a study of cytomegalovirus exposure and HLA in healthy donors. Some clones are missing from TCRdb's copy, which holds only in-frame ones; the method was immunoSEQ multiplex PCR. This sample has hundreds of thousands of clones, with over 65% found just once. Sequenced input: PBMCs. The receptors originated from a man in his late teens or twenties in good health and CMV-seronegative. CDR3s include the opening cysteine and the closing phenylalanine or tryptophan. The order of the fields is D gene, V gene, J gene, clone size, CDR3 DNA, CDR3 protein. D genes are given only for firm matches. Expanded clones get a size class; other rows say once, few or many, or leave the size out.

D: .
V: TRBV6-5
J: TRBJ2-2
size: .
DNA: TGTGCCAGCAGTCCTCCGGCCGGGGAGCTGTTTTTT
CDR3: CASSPPAGELFF

D: TRBD1
V: TRBV5-1
J: TRBJ1-4
size: few
DNA: TGCGCCAGCAGCTTGGCCGCGGGACAGGGAAATGAAAAACTGTTTTTT
CDR3: CASSLAAGQGNEKLFF

D: .
V: TRBV28
J: TRBJ2-7
size: few
DNA: TGTGCCAGCAGTTTGCTAGGTTACGAGCAGTACTTC
CDR3: CASSLLGYEQYF

D: TRBD2
V: TRBV6-5
J: TRBJ2-7
size: .
DNA: TGTGCCAGTAGGACTAGCGGCTACGAGCAGTACTTC
CDR3: CASRTSGYEQYF

D: .
V: TRBV2
J: TRBJ1-1
size: .
DNA: TGTGCCAGCAGTGCCCGAGGTGAAGCTTTCTTT
CDR3: CASSARGEAFF

D: .
V: TRBV30
J: TRBJ2-6
size: few
DNA: TGTGCCTGGAGTGTAAATACGATCGGACAGTACATTCCCTCTGGGGCCAACGTCCTGACTTTC
CDR3: CAWSVNTIGQYIPSGANVLTF

D: .
V: TRBV5-5
J: TRBJ1-4
size: .
DNA: TGTGCCAGCAGCTTGGCTTTAATCGGAGGGATTGAAAAACTGTTTTTT
CDR3: CASSLALIGGIEKLFF

D: TRBD2
V: TRBV12-5
J: TRBJ2-2
size: .
DNA: TGTGCTAGTGGCGAGGTCCGACATACAGGAGGACTAGCGAAACTTAACACCGGGGAGCTGTTTTTT
CDR3: CASGEVRHTGGLAKLNTGELFF

D: TRBD2
V: TRBV4-1
J: TRBJ2-3
size: .
DNA: TGCGCCAGCAGCCGCCTACTTGGGGGGACTAGTGTTACGGATACGCAGTATTTT
CDR3: CASSRLLGGTSVTDTQYF

D: TRBD2
V: TRBV7-9
J: TRBJ2-3
size: .
DNA: TGTGCCAGCAGCCTAACGGGGGGGCGCACAGATACGCAGTATTTT
CDR3: CASSLTGGRTDTQYF

D: .
V: TRBV27
J: TRBJ1-1
size: .
DNA: TGTGCCAGCAGTCCAAAACAGGGTGTCACTGAAGCTTTCTTT
CDR3: CASSPKQGVTEAFF

D: .
V: TRBV28
J: TRBJ1-1
size: .
DNA: TGTGCCATTCCGGGACACGGTAACACTGAAGCTTTCTTT
CDR3: CAIPGHGNTEAFF

D: .
V: TRBV5-8
J: TRBJ1-5
size: .
DNA: TGTGCCAGCAGCTTTGTCGGGAATCAGCCCCAGCATTTT
CDR3: CASSFVGNQPQHF

D: .
V: TRBV5-1
J: TRBJ1-1
size: .
DNA: TGCGCCAGCAGCTTGGAAAGCCAAAACACTGAAGCTTTCTTT
CDR3: CASSLESQNTEAFF

D: TRBD2
V: TRBV6-4
J: TRBJ2-3
size: few
DNA: TGTGCCAGCAGTGACGGGAGGGCTAGCACAGATACGCAGTATTTT
CDR3: CASSDGRASTDTQYF

D: .
V: TRBV28
J: TRBJ2-7
size: .
DNA: TGTGCCAGCAGTTTAGAGGGCAGGATGAACGAGCAGTACTTC
CDR3: CASSLEGRMNEQYF

D: .
V: TRBV7-9
J: TRBJ1-2
size: .
DNA: TGTGCCAGCAGCTTAGTCGCGGGGAACTATGGCTACACCTTC
CDR3: CASSLVAGNYGYTF

D: .
V: TRBV2
J: TRBJ1-2
size: .
DNA: TGTGCCAGCAGTGAGGTTTCAGCTAACTATGGCTACACCTTC
CDR3: CASSEVSANYGYTF

D: .
V: TRBV5-4
J: TRBJ2-1
size: .
DNA: TGTGCCAGCAGACCGCCTCCCCGGGACTCGGGAAGGGTTCACTACAATGAGCAGTTCTTC
CDR3: CASRPPPRDSGRVHYNEQFF

D: TRBD1
V: TRBV4-1
J: TRBJ1-1
size: many
DNA: TGCGCCAGCAGCCAACCGGGACAGACCATGAGAGCTTTCTTT
CDR3: CASSQPGQTMRAFF

D: .
V: TRBV20-1
J: TRBJ2-1
size: .
DNA: TGCAGTGCTATCTTGGGGGGTGAGCAGTTCTTC
CDR3: CSAILGGEQFF

D: TRBD2
V: TRBV29-1
J: TRBJ2-7
size: once
DNA: TGCAGCGTAGCGGGACCACCGGGCGAGCAGTACTTC
CDR3: CSVAGPPGEQYF

D: TRBD1
V: TRBV11-2
J: TRBJ2-7
size: .
DNA: TGTGCCAGCAGCTATGGACAGGGGGCCTACGAGCAGTACTTC
CDR3: CASSYGQGAYEQYF

D: TRBD2
V: TRBV9
J: TRBJ2-1
size: .
DNA: TGTGCCAGCAGCGTCCGGGCGGGAGGGGTTAGGGATGAGCAGTTCTTC
CDR3: CASSVRAGGVRDEQFF

D: .
V: TRBV15
J: TRBJ1-4
size: .
DNA: TGTGCCACCAGCAGAGTGAGTTCAAGGGGCACTAATGAAAAACTGTTTTTT
CDR3: CATSRVSSRGTNEKLFF

D: TRBD2
V: TRBV10-3
J: TRBJ2-5
size: few
DNA: TGTGCCATCAGGGGGACTAGCGGTCCCCAGACCCAGTACTTC
CDR3: CAIRGTSGPQTQYF

D: TRBD1
V: TRBV11-2
J: TRBJ2-7
size: .
DNA: TGTGCCAGCAGCTTGGCGACAGGGCCCTACGAGCAGTACTTC
CDR3: CASSLATGPYEQYF

D: .
V: TRBV6-5
J: TRBJ1-6
size: .
DNA: TGTGCCAGCAGGACACAGGGCTCCTATAATTCACCCCTCCACTTT
CDR3: CASRTQGSYNSPLHF

D: .
V: TRBV2
J: TRBJ2-5
size: .
DNA: TGTGCCACTGGGCCCAGTAGGGAGACCCAGTACTTC
CDR3: CATGPSRETQYF

D: TRBD1
V: TRBV5-4
J: TRBJ2-3
size: .
DNA: TGTGCCAGCAGCTTGCAGGGGGCCACAGATACGCAGTATTTT
CDR3: CASSLQGATDTQYF

D: .
V: TRBV28
J: TRBJ2-2
size: .
DNA: TGTGCCAGCACCGTTAGCGGGAACACCGGGGAGCTGTTTTTT
CDR3: CASTVSGNTGELFF